Listed below are T cell receptor beta chains from one sample, sequenced in a study of beta chain features in type 1 diabetes. Some clones are missing from TCRdb's copy, which holds only in-frame ones; the method was immunoSEQ multiplex PCR. The sample shows more than 300,000 clones, approximately 9.9% of them seen only once. The sample comprised central memory CD4+ T cells from blood. These receptors all stem from a man aged 25 to 40 with type 1 diabetes. CDR3s include the opening cysteine and the closing phenylalanine or tryptophan. Fields, in order: V gene, D gene, J gene, clone size, CDR3 DNA, CDR3 protein. The D gene is left open where the match is weak. Clone sizes are given selectively: once, few, many, or a class where the clone is expanded.

>TRBV2|.|TRBJ2-5|.
TGTGCCAGCAGTGATAGGCAGGGGACGGGAGAGACCCAGTACTTC
CASSDRQGTGETQYF
>TRBV18|.|TRBJ2-7|.
TGTGCCAGCTCACTCTCACTCCCTTCGGCGGGAACCTCCTACGAGCAGTACTTC
CASSLSLPSAGTSYEQYF
>TRBV7-2|TRBD1|TRBJ1-5|few
TGTGCCAGCAGCTTTGGAGGGGGCGGTCAGCCCCAGCATTTT
CASSFGGGGQPQHF
>TRBV18|TRBD1|TRBJ1-5|.
TGTGCCAGCTCACGGGACAGGGGGATCCATCAGCCCCAGCATTTT
CASSRDRGIHQPQHF
>TRBV28|.|TRBJ1-5|few
TGTGCCAGCAGCCGGACAGAAGGGCCCCAGCATTTT
CASSRTEGPQHF
>TRBV29-1|.|TRBJ1-6|few
TGCAGCGTGCGTACAGGGCCAAATTCACCCCTCCACTTT
CSVRTGPNSPLHF
>TRBV19|TRBD1|TRBJ2-1|.
TGTGCCAGTAGTATTTCCCGGGACAGGGAGAAGTTCTTC
CASSISRDREKFF
>TRBV7-9|TRBD1|TRBJ2-1|few
TGTGCCAGCAGCTTAACGGACAGGGGCGGGATGGCTGAGCAGTTCTTC
CASSLTDRGGMAEQFF
>TRBV6-1|.|TRBJ1-1|few
TGTGCCAGCAGTGGGCCAGCGAAGTCTGAAGCTTTCTTT
CASSGPAKSEAFF
>TRBV25-1|.|TRBJ2-6|few
TGTGCCAGCAGTGAATTTGGCTCTGGGGCCAACGTCCTGACTTTC
CASSEFGSGANVLTF
>TRBV10-3|TRBD2|TRBJ2-7|few
TGTGCCATCAGTGAGTTCACGCGGGGGGACTCCTACGAGCAGTACTTC
CAISEFTRGDSYEQYF
>TRBV18|TRBD1|TRBJ1-1|.
TGTGCCAGCTCACGTCTCCAGGGGGAAACCACTGAAGCTTTCTTT
CASSRLQGETTEAFF
>TRBV29-1|.|TRBJ1-5|.
TGCAGCGTTCTAATTACGAATAGCAATCAGCCCCAGCATTTT
CSVLITNSNQPQHF
>TRBV6-5|.|TRBJ1-5|.
TGTGCCAGCAGTTACGGTGGGGCGCAGCCCCAGCATTTT
CASSYGGAQPQHF
>TRBV29-1|.|TRBJ1-1|.
TGCAGCGTTGGCGGGCAACACCACACTGAAGCTTTCTTT
CSVGGQHHTEAFF
>TRBV2|.|TRBJ2-5|.
TGTGCCAGCACCCAAAGTGGGGGTGGGGGGACCCAGTACTTC
CASTQSGGGGTQYF
>TRBV7-2|.|TRBJ2-3|few
TGTGCCAGCAGCCCGGGTAGGGACCCCATGGGGACAGATACGCAGTATTTT
CASSPGRDPMGTDTQYF
>TRBV10-3|.|TRBJ1-5|.
TGTGCCATCAGTGATGGCGGCGATCAGCCCCAGCATTTT
CAISDGGDQPQHF
>TRBV20-1|.|TRBJ2-5|.
TGCAGTGCCGACCTTTTCCGGGACTTC
CSADLFRDF
>TRBV4-1|.|TRBJ1-2|.
TGCGCCAGCAGCCAAGATACAGGGACGGGCTACACCTTC
CASSQDTGTGYTF
>TRBV5-6|.|TRBJ2-7|few
TGTGCCAGCAGCCAGCTCGGGAGTTCAGCCTACGAGCAGTACTTC
CASSQLGSSAYEQYF
>TRBV19|.|TRBJ1-5|.
TGTGCCAGTAGGGTAGGACATAGCAATCAGCCCCAGCATTTT
CASRVGHSNQPQHF
>TRBV2|.|TRBJ2-1|few
TGTGCCAGCACCCGGACCCGGGGACATGAGCAGTTCTTC
CASTRTRGHEQFF
>TRBV18|.|TRBJ1-1|.
TGTGCCAGCTCACCAAGGGGTGGGAGTGAAGCTTTCTTT
CASSPRGGSEAFF
>TRBV11-2|TRBD1|TRBJ1-4|.
TGTGCCAGCAGCAAAGGACAGGTCCAAAATGAAAAACTGTTTTTT
CASSKGQVQNEKLFF
>TRBV5-1|TRBD1|TRBJ2-1|few
TGCGCCAGCAGCTCGGGACAGTCCTACAATGAGCAGTTCTTC
CASSSGQSYNEQFF
>TRBV5-6|.|TRBJ2-3|.
TGTGCCAGCAGCCTGCCGGGACCGGCGATAGGGACGCAGTATTTT
CASSLPGPAIGTQYF
>TRBV6-1|.|TRBJ1-1|.
TGTGCCAGCAGTGAAGAATGGGGCTTCGGAACTGAAGCTTTCTTT
CASSEEWGFGTEAFF
>TRBV7-2|.|TRBJ1-6|few
TGTGCCAGCAGCCTCGGGACTACACCCCTCCACTTT
CASSLGTTPLHF
>TRBV11-3|.|TRBJ2-7|few
TGTGCCAGCAGCTTAGATTCGTACGAGCAGTACTTC
CASSLDSYEQYF
>TRBV9|TRBD2|TRBJ2-3|.
TGTGCCAGCAGCTCTCAAGGAACTAGCGGCACAGATACGCAGTATTTT
CASSSQGTSGTDTQYF
>TRBV10-3|TRBD2|TRBJ2-5|few
TGTGCCATCAGGGCGGGGGGGCAAGCCTCCCAAGAGACCCAGTACTTC
CAIRAGGQASQETQYF
>TRBV6-1|TRBD2|TRBJ2-3|few
TGTGCCAGCAGTGAAGCACTAGCGGGGGGCCCAGATACGCAGTATTTT
CASSEALAGGPDTQYF
>TRBV5-6|.|TRBJ2-5|few
TGTGCCAGCAGCCCGCACCTAGGGGGGGAGACCCAGTACTTC
CASSPHLGGETQYF
>TRBV5-1|.|TRBJ1-2|few
TGCGCCAGCAGCTCGAAGACAGGAAATAACTATGGCTACACCTTC
CASSSKTGNNYGYTF
>TRBV10-1|TRBD1|TRBJ2-1|.
TGCGCCAGCAGTGTCCAACCGGGACAGGGTCCCGATGAGCAGTTCTTC
CASSVQPGQGPDEQFF
>TRBV5-1|.|TRBJ2-7|.
TGCGCCAGTCGCCTTATGAGTAGCTCCTACGAGCAGTACTTC
CASRLMSSSYEQYF
>TRBV14|.|TRBJ1-6|.
TGTGCCAGCAGCCGACTTGGAGGGAATGGATCACCCCTCCACTTT
CASSRLGGNGSPLHF
>TRBV18|.|TRBJ2-5|many
TGTGCCAGCTCACCCGGGGAGACCCAGTACTTC
CASSPGETQYF
>TRBV14|.|TRBJ2-1|many
TGTGCCAGCAGCCTGGTAAGACAGAGCTACAATGAGCAGTTCTTC
CASSLVRQSYNEQFF